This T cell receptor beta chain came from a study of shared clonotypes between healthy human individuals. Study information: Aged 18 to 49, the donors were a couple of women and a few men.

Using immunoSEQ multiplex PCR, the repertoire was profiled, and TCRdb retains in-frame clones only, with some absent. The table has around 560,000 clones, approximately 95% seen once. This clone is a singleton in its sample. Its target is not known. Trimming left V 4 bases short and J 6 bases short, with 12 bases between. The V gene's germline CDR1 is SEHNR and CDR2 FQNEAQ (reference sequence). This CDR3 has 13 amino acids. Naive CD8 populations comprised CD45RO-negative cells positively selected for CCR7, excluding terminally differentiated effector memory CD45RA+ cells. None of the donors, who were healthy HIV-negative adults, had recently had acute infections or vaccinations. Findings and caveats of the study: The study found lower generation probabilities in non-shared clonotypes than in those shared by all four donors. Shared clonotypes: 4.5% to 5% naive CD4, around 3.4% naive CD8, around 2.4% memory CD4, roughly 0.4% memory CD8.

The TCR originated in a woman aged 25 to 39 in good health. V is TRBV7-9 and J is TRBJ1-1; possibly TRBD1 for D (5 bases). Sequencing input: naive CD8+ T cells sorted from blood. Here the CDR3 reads CASSSILGAEAFF. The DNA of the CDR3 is TGTGCCAGCAGCTCGATCTTAGGGGCTGAAGCTTTCTTT.